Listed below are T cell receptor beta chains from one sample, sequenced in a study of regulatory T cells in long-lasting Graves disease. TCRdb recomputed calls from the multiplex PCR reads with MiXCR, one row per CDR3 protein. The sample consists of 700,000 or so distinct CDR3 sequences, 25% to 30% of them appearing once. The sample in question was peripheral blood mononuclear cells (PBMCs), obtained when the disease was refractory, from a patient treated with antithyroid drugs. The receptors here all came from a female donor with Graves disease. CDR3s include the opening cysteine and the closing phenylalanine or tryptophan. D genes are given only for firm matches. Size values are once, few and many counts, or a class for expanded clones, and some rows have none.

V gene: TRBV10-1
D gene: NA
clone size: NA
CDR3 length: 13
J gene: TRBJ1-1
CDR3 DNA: TGCGCCAGCAGTGCTGAACAGAACACTGAAGCTTTCTTT
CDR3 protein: CASSAEQNTEAFF

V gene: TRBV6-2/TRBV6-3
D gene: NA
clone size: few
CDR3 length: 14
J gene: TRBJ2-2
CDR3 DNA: TGTGCCAGCAGTTACTCGGATGGCGTCGGGGAGCTGTTTTTT
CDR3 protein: CASSYSDGVGELFF

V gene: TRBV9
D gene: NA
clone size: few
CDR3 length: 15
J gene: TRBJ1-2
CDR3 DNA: TGTGCCAGCAGCGTAGGGGATCGGTCAAACTATGGCTACACCTTC
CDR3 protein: CASSVGDRSNYGYTF

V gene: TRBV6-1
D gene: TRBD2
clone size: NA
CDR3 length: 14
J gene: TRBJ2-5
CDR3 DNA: TGTGCCAGCAGTGCCCCAACTAGCGCGAAGACCCAGTACTTC
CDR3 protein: CASSAPTSAKTQYF

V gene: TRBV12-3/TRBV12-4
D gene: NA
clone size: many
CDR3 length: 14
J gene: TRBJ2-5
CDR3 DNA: TGTGCCAGCAGGGGGCAGACGTACCAAGAGACCCAGTACTTC
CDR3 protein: CASRGQTYQETQYF

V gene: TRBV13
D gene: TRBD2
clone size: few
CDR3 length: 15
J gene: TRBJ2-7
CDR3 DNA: TGTGCCAGCAGCTTAGAGCGGGAGGGCCGTAGCGAGCAGTACTTC
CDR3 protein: CASSLEREGRSEQYF

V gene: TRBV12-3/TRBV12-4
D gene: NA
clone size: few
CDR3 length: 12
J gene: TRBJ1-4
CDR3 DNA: TGTGCCAGCCACCAGTTGGTGGATTTCCTGTTTTTT
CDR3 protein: CASHQLVDFLFF

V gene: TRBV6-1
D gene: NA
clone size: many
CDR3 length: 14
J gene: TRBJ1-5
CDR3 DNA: TGTGCCAGCAGTGAAGAGAGTAGCAATCAGCCCCAGCATTTT
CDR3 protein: CASSEESSNQPQHF

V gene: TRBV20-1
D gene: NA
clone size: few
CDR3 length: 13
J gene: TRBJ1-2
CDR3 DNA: TGCAGTGCTGACTCTCGGGGGGGGTATGGCTACACCTTC
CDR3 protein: CSADSRGGYGYTF

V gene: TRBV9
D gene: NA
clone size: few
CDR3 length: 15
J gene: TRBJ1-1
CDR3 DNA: TGTGCCAGCAGCACCTATACTCAGCTGAACACTGAAGCTTTCTTT
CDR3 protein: CASSTYTQLNTEAFF

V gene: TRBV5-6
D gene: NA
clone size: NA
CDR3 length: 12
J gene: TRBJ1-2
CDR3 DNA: TGTGCCAGCACGGGTTGGGGTTATGGCTACACCTTC
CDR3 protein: CASTGWGYGYTF

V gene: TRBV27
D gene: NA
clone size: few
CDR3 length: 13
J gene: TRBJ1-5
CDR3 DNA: TGTGCCAGCAGTCTCACACCCGGGCAGCCCCAGCATTTT
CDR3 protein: CASSLTPGQPQHF

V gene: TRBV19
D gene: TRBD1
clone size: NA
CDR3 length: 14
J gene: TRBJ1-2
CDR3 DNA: TGTGCCAGTAGTACCCGACAGGGGTCAGAGGGCTACACCTTC
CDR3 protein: CASSTRQGSEGYTF

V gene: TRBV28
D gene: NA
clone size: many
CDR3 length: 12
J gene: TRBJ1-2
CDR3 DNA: TGTGCCAGCAGTCCGGAGGTATCTGGCTACACCTTC
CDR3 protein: CASSPEVSGYTF

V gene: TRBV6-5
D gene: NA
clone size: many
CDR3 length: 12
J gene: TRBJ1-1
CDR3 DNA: TGTGCCAGCAGTTATAGGGGCTTGGAAGCTTTCTTT
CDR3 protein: CASSYRGLEAFF

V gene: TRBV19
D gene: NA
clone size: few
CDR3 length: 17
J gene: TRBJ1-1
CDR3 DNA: TGTGCCAGTAGAAAGACGGCGGAGACAGGAGGAGAGACTGAAGCTTTCTTT
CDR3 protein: CASRKTAETGGETEAFF

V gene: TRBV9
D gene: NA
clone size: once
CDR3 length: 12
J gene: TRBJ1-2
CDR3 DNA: TGTGCCAGCAAATCCGGCGGGCATGGCTACACCTTC
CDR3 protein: CASKSGGHGYTF

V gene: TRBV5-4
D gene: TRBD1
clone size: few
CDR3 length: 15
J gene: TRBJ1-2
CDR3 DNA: TGTGCCAGCAGCTTGATTCAGGGACAGGGTCAAGGCTACACCTTC
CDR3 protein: CASSLIQGQGQGYTF

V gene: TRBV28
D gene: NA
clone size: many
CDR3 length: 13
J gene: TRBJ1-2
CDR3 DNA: TGTGCCAGCAGTTTCGGTGGAAACTATGGCTACACCTTC
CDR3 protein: CASSFGGNYGYTF

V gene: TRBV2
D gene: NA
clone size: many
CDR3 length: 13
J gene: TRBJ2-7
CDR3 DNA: TGTGCCAGCAGCGCGCGGCTCTTATACGAGCAGTACTTC
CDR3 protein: CASSARLLYEQYF

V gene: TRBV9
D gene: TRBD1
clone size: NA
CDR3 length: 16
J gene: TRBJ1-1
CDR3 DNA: TGTGCCAGCAGCGACCGGGACAGGGGGCGGAACACTGAAGCTTTCTTT
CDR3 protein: CASSDRDRGRNTEAFF

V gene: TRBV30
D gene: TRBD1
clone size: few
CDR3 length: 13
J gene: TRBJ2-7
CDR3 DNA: TGTGCCTGGAATGGACAGGGAGCCTACGAGCAGTACTTC
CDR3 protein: CAWNGQGAYEQYF

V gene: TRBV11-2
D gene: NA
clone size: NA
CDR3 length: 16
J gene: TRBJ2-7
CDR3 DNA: TGTGCCAGCAGCTTAGACCGAGCGGGCGTCTCCTACGAGCAGTACTTC
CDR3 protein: CASSLDRAGVSYEQYF

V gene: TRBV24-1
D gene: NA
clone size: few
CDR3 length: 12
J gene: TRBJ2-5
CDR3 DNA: TGTGCCACCAGTGACGACCAAGAGACCCAGTACTTC
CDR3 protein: CATSDDQETQYF

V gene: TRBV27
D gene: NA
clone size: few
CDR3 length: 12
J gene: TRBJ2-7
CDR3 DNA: TGTGCCAGCAGTTTACCAGGGCTCGAGCAGTACTTC
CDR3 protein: CASSLPGLEQYF

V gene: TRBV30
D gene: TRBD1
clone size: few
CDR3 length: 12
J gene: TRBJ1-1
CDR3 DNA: TGTGCCTGGGGACAGGAGAACACTGAAGCTTTCTTT
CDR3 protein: CAWGQENTEAFF

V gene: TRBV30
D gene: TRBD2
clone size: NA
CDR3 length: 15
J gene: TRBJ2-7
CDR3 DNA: TGTGCCTGGAGTACGGGAGGGGTAGTGTCCTACGAGCAGTACTTC
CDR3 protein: CAWSTGGVVSYEQYF

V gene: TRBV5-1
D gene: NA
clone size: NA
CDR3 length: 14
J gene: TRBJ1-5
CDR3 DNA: TGCGCCAGCAGCTTGGAGGGCCTAACGGAGCCCCAGCATTTT
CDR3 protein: CASSLEGLTEPQHF

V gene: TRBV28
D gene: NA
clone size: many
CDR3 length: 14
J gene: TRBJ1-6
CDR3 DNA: TGTGCCAGTTTACCAGGACCGTATAATTCACCCCTCCACTTT
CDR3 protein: CASLPGPYNSPLHF

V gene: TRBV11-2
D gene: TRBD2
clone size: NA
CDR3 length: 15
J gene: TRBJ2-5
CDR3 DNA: TGTGCCAGCAGCTCACGGAGCGGGAGGCGCCTGGCCCAGTACTTC
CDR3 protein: CASSSRSGRRLAQYF

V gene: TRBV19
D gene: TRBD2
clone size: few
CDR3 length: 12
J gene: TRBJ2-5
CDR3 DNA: TGTGCCAGTAGTACGCCGGGAGGGACCCAGTACTTC
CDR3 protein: CASSTPGGTQYF

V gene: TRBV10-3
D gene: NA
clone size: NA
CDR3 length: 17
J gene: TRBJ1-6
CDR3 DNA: TGTGCCATCAGTGAGTCATTAAGTGCTTCCAATAATTCACCCCTCCACTTT
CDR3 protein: CAISESLSASNNSPLHF

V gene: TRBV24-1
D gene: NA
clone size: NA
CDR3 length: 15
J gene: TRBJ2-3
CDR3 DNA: TGTGCCACCAGTGATTTGGAGGGCCCTCAGGATACGCAGTATTTT
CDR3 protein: CATSDLEGPQDTQYF

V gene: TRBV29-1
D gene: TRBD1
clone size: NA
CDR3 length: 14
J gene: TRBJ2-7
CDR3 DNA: TGCAGCGTTAAAGACGGACAGGGATCCTACGAGCAGTACTTC
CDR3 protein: CSVKDGQGSYEQYF

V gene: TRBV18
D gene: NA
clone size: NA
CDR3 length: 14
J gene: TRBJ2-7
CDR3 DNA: TGTGCCAGCTCACCGGGTTATGGAAGGTACGAGCAGTACTTC
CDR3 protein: CASSPGYGRYEQYF

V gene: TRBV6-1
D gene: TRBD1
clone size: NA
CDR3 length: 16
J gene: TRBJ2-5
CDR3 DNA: TGTGCCAGCAGCGGCCGGGACAGGGGACGTGGGGAGACCCAGTACTTC
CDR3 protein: CASSGRDRGRGETQYF

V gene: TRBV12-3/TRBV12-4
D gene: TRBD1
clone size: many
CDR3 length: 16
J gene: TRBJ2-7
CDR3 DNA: TGTGCCAGCAGTCCACCAGGGACAGGGAGCTCCTACGAGCAGTACTTC
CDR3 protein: CASSPPGTGSSYEQYF

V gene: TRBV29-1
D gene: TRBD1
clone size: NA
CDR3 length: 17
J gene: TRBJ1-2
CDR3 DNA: TGCAGCACTGAGGGGACAGGGGGCCTCAAAGCTAACTATGGCTACACCTTC
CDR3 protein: CSTEGTGGLKANYGYTF

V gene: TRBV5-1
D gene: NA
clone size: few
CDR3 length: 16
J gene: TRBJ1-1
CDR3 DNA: TGCGCCAGCAGCTTGCAGACCACAGGGTTTAACACTGAAGCTTTCTTT
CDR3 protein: CASSLQTTGFNTEAFF

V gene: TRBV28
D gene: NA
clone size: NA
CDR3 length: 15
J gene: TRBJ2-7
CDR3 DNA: TGTGCCAGCAGTTTACGGACAGCCAACTCCTACGAGCAGTACTTC
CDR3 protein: CASSLRTANSYEQYF

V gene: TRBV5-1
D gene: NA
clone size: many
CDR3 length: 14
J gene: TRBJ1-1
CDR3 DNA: TGTGCCAGCAGCTTGGATGACGGGAACACTGAAGCTTTCTTT
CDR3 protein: CASSLDDGNTEAFF

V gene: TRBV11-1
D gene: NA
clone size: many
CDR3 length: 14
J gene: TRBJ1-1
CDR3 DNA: TGTGCCAGCAGCTCGGGACATCCAAACACTGAAGCTTTCTTT
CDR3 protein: CASSSGHPNTEAFF

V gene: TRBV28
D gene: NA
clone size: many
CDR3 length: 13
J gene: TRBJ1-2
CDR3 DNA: TGTGCCAGCACCCAGTGGGGCGGCTATGGCTACACCTTC
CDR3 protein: CASTQWGGYGYTF

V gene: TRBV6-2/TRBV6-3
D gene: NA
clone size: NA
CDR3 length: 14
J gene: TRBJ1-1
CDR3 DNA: TGTGCCAGCAGTGAATACGTGGGAGACACTGAAGCTTTCTTT
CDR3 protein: CASSEYVGDTEAFF

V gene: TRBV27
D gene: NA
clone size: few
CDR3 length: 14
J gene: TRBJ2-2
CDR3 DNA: TGTGCCAGCAGGGTGAGGGGAGGCACCGGGGAGCTGTTTTTT
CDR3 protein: CASRVRGGTGELFF

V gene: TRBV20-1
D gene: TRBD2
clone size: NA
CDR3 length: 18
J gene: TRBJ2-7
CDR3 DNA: TGCAGTGCTAGAGGACCCCCCAGACGCGGGAGGGTTGCGTACGAGCAGTACTTC
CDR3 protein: CSARGPPRRGRVAYEQYF

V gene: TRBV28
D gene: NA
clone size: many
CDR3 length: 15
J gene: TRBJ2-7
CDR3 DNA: TGTGCCAGCAATCTCCAAAAGGGGGGCTCCTACGAGCAGTACTTC
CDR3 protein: CASNLQKGGSYEQYF

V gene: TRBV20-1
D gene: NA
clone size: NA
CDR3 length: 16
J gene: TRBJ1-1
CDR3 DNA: TGCAGTGCTAGAGATGATTGGGCGGGACAGAACACTGAAGCTTTCTTT
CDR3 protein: CSARDDWAGQNTEAFF

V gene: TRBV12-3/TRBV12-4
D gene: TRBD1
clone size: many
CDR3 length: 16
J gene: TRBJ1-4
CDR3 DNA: TGTGCCAGCAGTTACGGGACAGGGTGGACTAATGAAAAACTGTTTTTT
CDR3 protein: CASSYGTGWTNEKLFF

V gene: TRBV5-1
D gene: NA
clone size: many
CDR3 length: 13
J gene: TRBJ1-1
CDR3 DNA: TGCGCCAGCAGGTCTGTACTGAACACTGAAGCTTTCTTT
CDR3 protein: CASRSVLNTEAFF

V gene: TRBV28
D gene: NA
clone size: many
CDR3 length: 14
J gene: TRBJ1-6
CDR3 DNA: TGTGCCAGCGTTGGGGGACGGGACGATTCACCCCTCCACTTT
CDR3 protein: CASVGGRDDSPLHF

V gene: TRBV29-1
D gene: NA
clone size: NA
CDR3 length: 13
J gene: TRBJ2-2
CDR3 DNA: TGCAGCGTTGACGGGGCATCGGCCGGGGAGCTGTTTTTT
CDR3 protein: CSVDGASAGELFF

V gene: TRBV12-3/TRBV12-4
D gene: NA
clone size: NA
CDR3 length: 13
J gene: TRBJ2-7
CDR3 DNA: TGTGCCAGCAGTCCCGATCAGACCTACGAGCAGTACTTC
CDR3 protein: CASSPDQTYEQYF

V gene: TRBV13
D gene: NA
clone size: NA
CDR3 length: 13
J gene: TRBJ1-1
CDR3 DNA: TGTGCCAGCAGCTCAAGGGGAGTCACTGAAGCTTTCTTT
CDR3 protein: CASSSRGVTEAFF

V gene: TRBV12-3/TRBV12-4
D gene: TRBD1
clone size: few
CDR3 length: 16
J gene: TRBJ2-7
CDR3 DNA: TGTGCCAGCAGTCCCAGACAGGGGCGGGTATCCTACGAGCAGTACTTC
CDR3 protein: CASSPRQGRVSYEQYF

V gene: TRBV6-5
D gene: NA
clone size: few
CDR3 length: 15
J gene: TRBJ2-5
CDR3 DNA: TGTGCCAGCAGTTACCAAGGACGGCCTGGGGAGACCCAGTACTTC
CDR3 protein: CASSYQGRPGETQYF

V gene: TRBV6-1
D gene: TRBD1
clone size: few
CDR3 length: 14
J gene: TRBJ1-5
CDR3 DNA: TGTGCCAGCAGGAGGACAGGGTCCAATCAGCCCCAGCATTTT
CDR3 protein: CASRRTGSNQPQHF